The present TCR beta chain was sequenced within a study of T cell responses to AZD1222 COVID-19 vaccine. The study, taken as a whole, reports: Increased Spike-specific TCR breadth and depth were observed after two AZD1222 doses. CD4 TCRs linked to vaccination spanned spike, dominating at 160-218 and 743-854. Mostly white British, mostly female donors; authors suggested clonal diversity may be underestimated.

On this clone itself: Its antigen is not identified.

Some clones are missing from TCRdb's copy, which holds only in-frame ones; the method was immunoSEQ multiplex PCR. The sample holds about 130,000 clones, 89% seen once. This receptor was obtained from an adult in good health. This material consisted of peripheral blood, taken on day 0 of AZD1222 vaccination.

The DNA for the CDR3 is TGTGCCAGCAGACCCGGACAGTCCCTAGAGATTTTCTATGGCTACACCTTC. Its protein is CASRPGQSLEIFYGYTF. This chain uses TRBV27 with TRBJ1-2; TRBD1 is a possible D gene (6 bases). V was pared by 6 bases and J by 4 bases, with 24 bases between. The CDR3 sequence is 17 residues long. Germline V gives CDR1 MNHEY, CDR2 SMNVEV (reference sequence).